The rows below give T cell receptor beta chains drawn from one sample of a study of graft-versus-host responses after intestinal transplantation. The protocol was immunoSEQ multiplex PCR, while the TCRdb copy is restricted to in-frame clones and leaves out a portion. The profile shows roughly 64,000 clones, 90% of them singletons. Their antigens remain unidentified. The source was unstimulated CD8+ T cells sorted from spleen or lymph node cells, collected before transplant. The receptors here all came from a human donor who was the organ donor for an intestinal transplant. The CDR3 runs from the conserved cysteine through the conserved F or W. A D gene is named only where the DNA matches it firmly. Size is stated for part of the rows, as once, few or many counts, or as a class when the clone is expanded.

clone size: few; J gene: TRBJ1-2; D gene: NA; V gene: TRBV5-1; CDR3 protein: CASQGHHGYTF; CDR3 DNA: TGCGCCAGCCAGGGACACCATGGCTACACCTTC
clone size: NA; J gene: TRBJ2-1; D gene: TRBD2; V gene: TRBV4-3; CDR3 protein: CASSHPSGRGNEQFF; CDR3 DNA: TGCGCCAGCAGCCACCCTAGCGGGAGGGGGAATGAGCAGTTCTTC
clone size: NA; J gene: TRBJ2-1; D gene: NA; V gene: TRBV28; CDR3 protein: CASRPRGQSYNEQFF; CDR3 DNA: TGTGCCAGCAGACCCAGAGGACAGTCCTACAATGAGCAGTTCTTC
clone size: NA; J gene: TRBJ2-1; D gene: NA; V gene: TRBV9; CDR3 protein: CASSDPRVERNEQFF; CDR3 DNA: TGTGCCAGCAGCGACCCGAGAGTTGAACGGAATGAGCAGTTCTTC
clone size: NA; J gene: TRBJ2-1; D gene: NA; V gene: TRBV27; CDR3 protein: CASSLDSSSYNEQFF; CDR3 DNA: TGTGCCAGCAGTTTGGACTCCAGCTCCTACAATGAGCAGTTCTTC
clone size: NA; J gene: TRBJ2-1; D gene: TRBD1; V gene: TRBV23-1; CDR3 protein: CASLKTDRGGSYNEQFF; CDR3 DNA: TGCGCCAGCCTCAAAACGGACAGGGGCGGGTCCTACAATGAGCAGTTCTTC
clone size: NA; J gene: TRBJ1-3; D gene: NA; V gene: TRBV10-1; CDR3 protein: CASSDTGSTGNTIYF; CDR3 DNA: TGCGCCAGCAGTGACACAGGGTCTACTGGAAACACCATATATTTT
clone size: NA; J gene: TRBJ1-1; D gene: NA; V gene: TRBV19; CDR3 protein: CASSPAAAMNTEAFF; CDR3 DNA: TGTGCCAGTAGCCCGGCGGCGGCCATGAACACTGAAGCTTTCTTT
clone size: NA; J gene: TRBJ1-2; D gene: TRBD1; V gene: TRBV7-8; CDR3 protein: CASSLIRTDRSDGYTF; CDR3 DNA: TGTGCCAGCAGCTTAATACGAACGGACAGGTCTGATGGCTACACCTTC
clone size: NA; J gene: TRBJ2-3; D gene: TRBD2; V gene: TRBV7-9; CDR3 protein: CASSTPGLAIITQYF; CDR3 DNA: TGTGCCAGCAGCACACCGGGACTAGCCATAATTACGCAGTATTTT
clone size: NA; J gene: TRBJ2-7; D gene: TRBD1; V gene: TRBV7-9; CDR3 protein: CASSLEGALVYEQYF; CDR3 DNA: TGTGCCAGCAGCTTAGAGGGGGCGTTAGTCTACGAGCAGTACTTC
clone size: NA; J gene: TRBJ1-5; D gene: TRBD1; V gene: TRBV28; CDR3 protein: CASTNYRTGGNNQPQHF; CDR3 DNA: TGTGCCAGCACCAACTACAGGACAGGGGGCAACAATCAGCCCCAGCATTTT
clone size: NA; J gene: TRBJ2-7; D gene: TRBD2; V gene: TRBV7-6; CDR3 protein: CASSLWSGTSGMYSYEQYF; CDR3 DNA: TGTGCCAGCAGCTTATGGTCCGGGACTAGCGGGATGTACTCCTACGAGCAGTACTTC
clone size: NA; J gene: TRBJ2-2; D gene: NA; V gene: TRBV5-4; CDR3 protein: CASSLAGNTGELFF; CDR3 DNA: TGTGCCAGCAGCTTAGCAGGGAACACCGGGGAGCTGTTTTTT
clone size: NA; J gene: TRBJ2-3; D gene: TRBD2; V gene: TRBV5-4; CDR3 protein: CASSPGLATDTQYF; CDR3 DNA: TGTGCCAGCAGCCCGGGACTAGCCACAGATACGCAGTATTTT
clone size: NA; J gene: TRBJ2-7; D gene: NA; V gene: TRBV9; CDR3 protein: CASSPEGQGGEQYF; CDR3 DNA: TGTGCCAGCAGCCCGGAGGGTCAGGGAGGCGAGCAGTACTTC
clone size: NA; J gene: TRBJ2-3; D gene: TRBD2; V gene: TRBV28; CDR3 protein: CASRERENTDTQYF; CDR3 DNA: TGTGCCAGCAGGGAGCGGGAGAACACAGATACGCAGTATTTT
clone size: NA; J gene: TRBJ2-3; D gene: NA; V gene: TRBV13; CDR3 protein: CASSLPSVSDTQYF; CDR3 DNA: TGTGCCAGCAGCCTACCAAGCGTGTCAGATACGCAGTATTTT
clone size: NA; J gene: TRBJ1-1; D gene: NA; V gene: TRBV5-6; CDR3 protein: CASSWRAGSEAFF; CDR3 DNA: TGTGCCAGCAGCTGGCGGGCAGGATCTGAAGCTTTCTTT
clone size: NA; J gene: TRBJ2-1; D gene: TRBD2; V gene: TRBV27; CDR3 protein: CASSASGRAYNEQFF; CDR3 DNA: TGTGCCAGCAGTGCTAGCGGGAGGGCCTACAATGAGCAGTTCTTC
clone size: NA; J gene: TRBJ1-2; D gene: NA; V gene: TRBV6-5; CDR3 protein: CASSYSLNYGYTF; CDR3 DNA: TGTGCCAGCAGTTACTCCCTTAACTATGGCTACACCTTC
clone size: NA; J gene: TRBJ2-7; D gene: NA; V gene: TRBV28; CDR3 protein: CASSSSSRGPSYEQYF; CDR3 DNA: TGTGCCAGCAGTTCCTCGTCCAGGGGCCCCTCCTACGAGCAGTACTTC
clone size: once; J gene: TRBJ2-5; D gene: TRBD1; V gene: TRBV5-6; CDR3 protein: CASSLEGGAGETQYF; CDR3 DNA: TGTGCCAGCAGCTTGGAAGGGGGCGCGGGAGAGACCCAGTACTTC